This entry lists 19 T cell receptor beta chains sequenced from one sample in a study of CD8+CD57+ T cells in acquired aplastic anemia. CDR3 and TCR beta VDJ profiling relied on genomic DNA as the template. A single record per CDR3 protein comes from TCRdb applying MiXCR to the reads. The repertoire holds approximately 200,000 distinct CDR3 sequences, with around half as singletons. Sequences were obtained from sorted CD4+, CD8+, or CD8+CD57+ T cells (not recorded which) from PBMCs. These receptors originate from a human donor in good health, serving as a control.

Many counts were recorded for this clonotype. The chain has TRBV6-1 and TRBJ2-7; tentatively, D is TRBD1 (6 bases). With 6 bases removed from V and 5 bases from J, the gap between germline ends came to 14 bases. CDR1 is MNHNS and CDR2 is SASEGT in the germline V gene. The CDR3 is made up of 13 amino acids. The CDR3 DNA reads as TGTGCCAGCAGGGTACAGGGCCGGGACGAGCAGTACTTC. It is translated as CASRVQGRDEQYF.

This clonotype has a handful of counts. The chain has TRBV20-1 and TRBJ1-1, with D perhaps TRBD1 (6 bases). Per germline, CDR1 DFQATT and CDR2 SNEGSKA (reference sequence). V was cut by 0 bases and J by 3 bases, with 17 bases left in between. The CDR3 has 16 amino acids. The CDR3 nucleotides read TGCAGTGCTAGAGATAGGAGAAACAGGGCCCACACTGAAGCTTTCTTT. It is translated as CSARDRRNRAHTEAFF.

Worth noting for this clonotype: The CDR3 ends on some other residue instead of the conserved phenylalanine or tryptophan, so this is likely a read error. Because the CDR3's place on the DNA is in doubt, the DNA is left out and the CDR3 is given as listed by TCRdb. V is TRBV5-1 and J is TRBJ1-6; the table's D call of TRBD1 was not tested on the DNA. Germline values: CDR1 SGHRS, CDR2 YFSETQ. The length of the CDR3 is 10 amino acids, counting both ends. The CDR3 here is CASSLRTGPT.

The chain couples TRBV19 to TRBJ1-1; weak D call: TRBD1 (5 bases). Germline V gives CDR1 LNHDA, CDR2 SQIVND (reference sequence). This CDR3 comprises 13 residues. Trimming left V 3 bases short and J 4 bases short, with 9 bases between. The CDR3 is CASSISGVTEAFF. Here the CDR3 DNA reads TGTGCCAGTAGTATTTCGGGGGTCACTGAAGCTTTCTTT.

This clonotype was observed a few times. The chain uses TRBV6-2 or TRBV6-3 and TRBJ2-5; 9 bases line up with TRBD2. This CDR3 is 18 amino acids long. The V segment lost 3 bases and the J segment 0 bases; nucleotides outside the gene matches: 11. Germline assignment: CDR1 MNHEY and CDR2 SVGEGT. CDR3 sequence: CASSYNGGGAWNQETQYF. The CDR3, as DNA: TGTGCCAGCAGTTATAACGGCGGGGGGGCGTGGAACCAAGAGACCCAGTACTTC.

At least ten counts were recorded for this clonotype. The V gene is TRBV9, the J gene TRBJ2-7; D remains ambiguous. Germline V gene lookup returns CDR1 SGDLS and CDR2 YYNGEE. Trimming took 4 bases from V and 0 from J, leaving 11 bases between them. This CDR3 is built from 14 residues. Here the CDR3 DNA reads TGTGCCAGCAGCCCACTACCTCACTCCTACGAGCAGTACTTC. Protein product: CASSPLPHSYEQYF.

The chain recombines TRBV7-9 with TRBJ1-1; no clear D. Trimming removed 2 bases from V and 10 bases from J, with 8 bases in between. The CDR3 totals 11 residues. Germline CDR1 reads SEHNR; CDR2 reads FQNEAQ (reference sequence). The CDR3: CASSLMGGAFF. CDR3 bases: TGTGCCAGCAGCTTAATGGGAGGAGCTTTCTTT. The whole variable domain, remainder taken from reference TRBV7-9 and TRBJ1-1, is DTGVSQNPRHKITKRGQNVTFRCDPISEHNRLYWYRQTLGQGPEFLTYFQNEAQLEKSRLLSDRFSAERPKGSFSTLEIQRTEQGDSAMYLCASSLMGGAFFGQGTRLTVV.

In its sample, this clonotype was seen many times. J is TRBJ1-4 and V is TRBV4-1; unclear D gene. This CDR3 comprises 18 residues. The germline gives CDR1 MGHRA, CDR2 YSYEKL. V dropped 4 bases and J dropped 5 bases, with 23 bases sitting between them. The CDR3 here is CASSRGRVLGRMNEKLFF. The CDR3 nucleotides are TGCGCCAGCAGCCGTGGGAGGGTTCTAGGCAGGATGAATGAAAAACTGTTTTTT.

This clonotype showed up just a few times. The chain joins TRBV7-2 to TRBJ1-4; 7 nucleotides align to TRBD1. The ends lost 4 bases at V and 8 bases at J; junction bases unmatched: 10. Germline CDR1 and CDR2: SGHTA and FQGNSA. The CDR3 has 15 residues. Written as DNA, the CDR3 is TGTGCCAGCAGCTCGTCACAGGGGTTTAGAGAAAAACTGTTTTTT. Its protein is CASSSSQGFREKLFF.

This clonotype was found many times. The V and J genes are TRBV7-8 and TRBJ1-5; tentative D call: TRBD1 (6 bases). Trimming took off 0 bases at V and 7 bases at J, with 16 bases between the two ends. The CDR3 contains 16 residues. Per the germline V gene, CDR1 is SGHVS and CDR2 is FQNEAQ. The CDR3: CASSLATGGNGQPQHF. The CDR3 DNA is TGTGCCAGCAGCTTAGCAACCGGGGGCAATGGGCAGCCCCAGCATTTT.

This chain uses TRBV12-3 or TRBV12-4 with TRBJ2-3; 9 positions match TRBD1. V was clipped by 7 bases and J by 1 base; unmatched bases: 6. The CDR3 has 15 amino acids. CDR3 in amino acids: CASTNRGLGTDTQYF. The CDR3 region has the DNA TGTGCCAGCACTAACAGGGGGCTTGGCACAGATACGCAGTATTTT.

In its sample, this clonotype was seen many times. The chain employs TRBV15 and TRBJ1-1, with 7 bases that match TRBD1. Germline trimming cut 3 bases from V and 3 bases from J; bases unmatched to any gene: 13. The CDR3 totals 17 residues. Germline values: CDR1 LNHNV, CDR2 YYDKDF (reference sequence). CDR3 sequence (DNA): TGTGCCACCAGCAGGACAGGGCTTATGGGGGGCCACACTGAAGCTTTCTTT. This gives the protein CATSRTGLMGGHTEAFF.

Points on this clonotype: Lacking the conserved final phenylalanine or tryptophan, this CDR3 likely reflects a read error. Because the CDR3's place on the DNA is in doubt, the DNA is left out and the CDR3 is given as listed by TCRdb. The chain joins TRBV9 to TRBJ1-1; the D call TRBD1 from the table was never checked on the DNA. The germline CDR1 and CDR2 sequences are SGDLS and YYNGEE. Inclusive of both ends, the CDR3 amounts to 12 amino acids. The CDR3 is CASSPAGTEILY.

With regard to this clonotype: A clone one base away is much larger, so this may be a read error. The V call is TRBV6-1, the J call TRBJ2-1; D possibly matches TRBD1 or TRBD2 (5 bases each). The V gene's germline CDR1 is MNHNS and CDR2 SASEGT. The CDR3 loop spans 16 amino acids. V lost 6 bases and J lost 5, with 20 bases in between. The CDR3 sequence is CASSPPGPRGNNEQFF. The CDR3 DNA follows: TGTGCCAGCAGCCCACCGGGACCCCGAGGAAACAATGAGCAGTTCTTC.

The table lists this clonotype with many counts. The genes are TRBV12-3 or TRBV12-4 and TRBJ2-1, with a possible D match to TRBD1 (6 bases). The CDR3 extends over 14 amino acids. Trimming left V 3 bases short and J 1 base short, with 7 bases between. CDR3 bases: TGTGCCAGCAGTTTCCAGGGGTCCTACAATGAGCAGTTCTTC. It translates to CASSFQGSYNEQFF.

The chain uses TRBV19 and TRBJ1-1; D unclear. Trimming took 4 bases from V and 3 from J, leaving 12 bases between them. Germline V CDR1 and CDR2: LNHDA, SQIVND (reference sequence). The CDR3 extends over 14 amino acids. The DNA of the CDR3 is TGTGCCAGTAGTAGGGATGGGAGCGACACTGAAGCTTTCTTT. It yields the protein CASSRDGSDTEAFF.

Notes on this clonotype: The CDR3 carries no conserved terminal phenylalanine or tryptophan, so it likely arises from a read error. The chain carries TRBV7-7 and TRBJ2-2; D is possibly TRBD2 (6 bases). From germline, CDR1 is SSHAT and CDR2 FNYEAQ (reference sequence). There are 16 residues in the CDR3. This CDR3 reads CAGSLEGRLDTGELFS. The CDR3, as DNA: TGTGCTGGCAGCTTAGAGGGGAGACTAGACACCGGGGAGCTGTTTTCT.

This clonotype was counted many times. The V and J genes are TRBV10-3 and TRBJ2-7; 8 bases line up with TRBD2. This CDR3 has 13 amino acids. With 7 bases clipped from V and 5 bases from J, the junction kept 7 bases outside the gene matches. Germline values: CDR1 ENHRY, CDR2 SYGVKD. CDR3: CAITTGTRHEQYF. CDR3 sequence (DNA): TGTGCCATCACTACCGGGACTAGACACGAGCAGTACTTC.

This clonotype was observed many times. This chain links TRBV6-1 with TRBJ1-6; possible D gene TRBD1, 6 bases. V was clipped by 4 bases and J by 7 bases, with 17 bases between them. The V gene's germline CDR1 is MNHNS and CDR2 SASEGT. This CDR3 is built from 16 residues. The CDR3 here is CASSVTGTDGNSPLHF. The CDR3 coding sequence is TGTGCCAGCAGTGTAACAGGGACCGATGGAAATTCACCCCTCCACTTT.